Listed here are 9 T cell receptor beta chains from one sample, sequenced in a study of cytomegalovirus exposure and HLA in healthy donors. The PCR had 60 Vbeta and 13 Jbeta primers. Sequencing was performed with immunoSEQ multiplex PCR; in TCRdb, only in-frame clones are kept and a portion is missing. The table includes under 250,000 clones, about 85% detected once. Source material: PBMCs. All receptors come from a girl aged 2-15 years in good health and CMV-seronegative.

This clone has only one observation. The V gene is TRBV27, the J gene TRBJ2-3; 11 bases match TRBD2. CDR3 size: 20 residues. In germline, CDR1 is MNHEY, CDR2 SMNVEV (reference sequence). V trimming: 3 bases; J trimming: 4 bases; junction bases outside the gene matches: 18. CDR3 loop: CASSFDIPASGRRLADTQYF. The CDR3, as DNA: TGTGCCAGCAGTTTTGATATCCCAGCTAGCGGGAGGAGGTTGGCAGATACGCAGTATTTT.

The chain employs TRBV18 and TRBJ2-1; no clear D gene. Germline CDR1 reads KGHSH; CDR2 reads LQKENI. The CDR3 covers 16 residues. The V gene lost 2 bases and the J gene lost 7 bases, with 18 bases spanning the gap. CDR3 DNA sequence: TGTGCCAGCTCACCATTACTTGCGGAATCTAGGAATGAGCAGTTCTTC. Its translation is CASSPLLAESRNEQFF.

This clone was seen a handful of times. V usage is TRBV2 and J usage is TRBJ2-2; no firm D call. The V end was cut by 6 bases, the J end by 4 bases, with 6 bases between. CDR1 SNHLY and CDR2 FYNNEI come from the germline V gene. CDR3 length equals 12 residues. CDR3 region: CASRATTGELFF. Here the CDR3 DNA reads TGTGCCAGCAGAGCTACCACCGGGGAGCTGTTTTTT.

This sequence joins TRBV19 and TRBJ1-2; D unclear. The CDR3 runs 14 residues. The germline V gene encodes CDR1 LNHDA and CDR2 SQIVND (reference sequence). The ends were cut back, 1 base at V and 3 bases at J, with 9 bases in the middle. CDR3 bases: TGTGCCAGTAGTATAGGTAACAGATACTATGGCTACACCTTC. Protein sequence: CASSIGNRYYGYTF. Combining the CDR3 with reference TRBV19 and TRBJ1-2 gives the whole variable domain DGGITQSPKYLFRKEGQNVTLSCEQNLNHDAMYWYRQDPGQGLRLIYYSQIVNDFQKGDIAEGYSVSREKKESFPLTVTSAQKNPTAFYLCASSIGNRYYGYTFGSGTRLTVV.

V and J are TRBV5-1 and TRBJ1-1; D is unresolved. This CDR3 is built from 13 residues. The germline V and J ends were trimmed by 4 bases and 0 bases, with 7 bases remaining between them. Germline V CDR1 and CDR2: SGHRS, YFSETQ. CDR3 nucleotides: TGCGCCAGCAGCCCAAAATTGAACACTGAAGCTTTCTTT. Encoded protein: CASSPKLNTEAFF.

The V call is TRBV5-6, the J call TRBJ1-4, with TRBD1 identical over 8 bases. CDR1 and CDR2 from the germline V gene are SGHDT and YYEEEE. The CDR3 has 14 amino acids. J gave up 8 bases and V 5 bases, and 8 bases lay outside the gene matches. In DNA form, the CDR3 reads TGTGCCAGCAGGACCCAGGGGGCTGGGGAAAAACTGTTTTTT. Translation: CASRTQGAGEKLFF. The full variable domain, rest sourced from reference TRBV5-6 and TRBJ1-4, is DAGVTQSPTHLIKTRGQQVTLRCSPKSGHDTVSWYQQALGQGPQFIFQYYEEEERQRGNFPDRFSGHQFPNYSSELNVNALLLGDSALYLCASRTQGAGEKLFFGSGTQLSVL.

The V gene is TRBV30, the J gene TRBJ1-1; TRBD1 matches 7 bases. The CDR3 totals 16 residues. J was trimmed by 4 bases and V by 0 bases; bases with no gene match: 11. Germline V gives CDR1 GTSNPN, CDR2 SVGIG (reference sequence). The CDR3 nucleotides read TGTGCCTGGAGTGTACTAGGGGCAGGGGGGACCACTGAAGCTTTCTTT. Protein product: CAWSVLGAGGTTEAFF.

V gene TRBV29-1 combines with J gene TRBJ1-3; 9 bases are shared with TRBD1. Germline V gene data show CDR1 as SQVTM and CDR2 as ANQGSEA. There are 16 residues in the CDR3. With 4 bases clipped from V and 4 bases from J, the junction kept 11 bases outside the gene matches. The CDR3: CSVAGRQGGWGNTIYF. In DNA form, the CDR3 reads TGCAGCGTTGCCGGGAGACAGGGGGGATGGGGAAACACCATATATTTT.

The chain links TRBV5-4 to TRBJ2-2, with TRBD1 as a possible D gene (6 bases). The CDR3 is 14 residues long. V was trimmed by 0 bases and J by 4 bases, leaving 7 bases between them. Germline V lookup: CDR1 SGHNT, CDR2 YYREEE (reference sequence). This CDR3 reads CASSLDRATGELFF. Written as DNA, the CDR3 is TGTGCCAGCAGCTTGGACAGGGCCACCGGGGAGCTGTTTTTT. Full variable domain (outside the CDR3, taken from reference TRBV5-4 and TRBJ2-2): ETGVTQSPTHLIKTRGQQVTLRCSSQSGHNTVSWYQQALGQGPQFIFQYYREEENGRGNFPPRFSGLQFPNYSSELNVNALELDDSALYLCASSLDRATGELFFGEGSRLTVL.